This T cell receptor beta chain was identified during a study of tumor-infiltrating lymphocytes in oesophageal squamous cell carcinoma. TCRdb reprocessed the PCR reads with MiXCR, giving one entry per CDR3 protein. The data contain 15,000 or so distinct CDR3 sequences, more than 45% of them seen just once; the ten biggest clones take up 28%. Germline assignment: CDR1 MNHNS and CDR2 SASEGT. CDR3 length equals 14 residues. Trimming took 2 bases from V and 11 from J, leaving 18 bases between them. This clonotype has a count of ten or more. This clone may be a read error of a much larger clone one base away.

The J gene is TRBJ2-5, the V gene TRBV6-1; possibly TRBD1 for D (6 bases). The TCR originated in a female donor with esophageal squamous cell carcinoma. The sample was esophageal tumor tissue. The DNA for the CDR3 is TGTGCCAGCAGTGAAAGGGGGACGGGGAATGAGCAGTACTTC. Protein: CASSERGTGNEQYF.